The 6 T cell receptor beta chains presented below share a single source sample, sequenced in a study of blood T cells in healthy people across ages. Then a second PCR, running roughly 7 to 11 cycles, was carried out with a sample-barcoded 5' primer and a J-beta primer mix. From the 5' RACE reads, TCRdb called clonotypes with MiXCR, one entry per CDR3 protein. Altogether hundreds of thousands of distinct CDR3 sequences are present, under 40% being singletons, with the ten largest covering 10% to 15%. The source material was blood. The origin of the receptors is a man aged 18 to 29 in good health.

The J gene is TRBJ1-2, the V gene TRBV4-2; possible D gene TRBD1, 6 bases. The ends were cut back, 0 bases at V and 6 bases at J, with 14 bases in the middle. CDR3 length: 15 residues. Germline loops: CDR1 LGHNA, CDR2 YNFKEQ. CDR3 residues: CASSQDDGGSDGYTF. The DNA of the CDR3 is TGTGCCAGCAGCCAAGATGATGGGGGCTCGGATGGCTACACCTTC.

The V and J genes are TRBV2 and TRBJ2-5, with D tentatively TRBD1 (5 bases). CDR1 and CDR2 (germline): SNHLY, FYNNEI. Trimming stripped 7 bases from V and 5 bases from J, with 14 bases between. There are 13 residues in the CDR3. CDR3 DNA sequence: TGTGCCAGCACGAAGGGGCAGAGTGAGACCCAGTACTTC. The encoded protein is CASTKGQSETQYF.

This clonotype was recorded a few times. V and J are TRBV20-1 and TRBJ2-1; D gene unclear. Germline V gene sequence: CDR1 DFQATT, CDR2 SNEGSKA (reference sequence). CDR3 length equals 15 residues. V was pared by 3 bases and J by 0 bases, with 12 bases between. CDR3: CSARHHRSSYNEQFF. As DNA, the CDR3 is TGCAGTGCTAGGCATCACAGAAGCTCCTACAATGAGCAGTTCTTC.

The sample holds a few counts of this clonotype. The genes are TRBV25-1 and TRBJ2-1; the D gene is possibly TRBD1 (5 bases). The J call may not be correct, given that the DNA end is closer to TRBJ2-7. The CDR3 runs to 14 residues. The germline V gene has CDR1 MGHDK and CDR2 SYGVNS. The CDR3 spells CASSDGQGYNEQYF. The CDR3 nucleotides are TGTGCCAGCAGTGATGGGCAGGGCTACAATGAGCAGTACTTC.

The CDR3 bases are TGCAGTGCTAGAGATAGGCAGCGGTACAATGAGCAGTTCTTC. It specifies CSARDRQRYNEQFF. The chain has TRBV20-1 and TRBJ2-1; possibly TRBD2 for D (5 bases). The CDR3 loop spans 14 amino acids. CDR1 DFQATT and CDR2 SNEGSKA come from the germline V gene (reference sequence). Trimming stripped 0 bases from V and 4 bases from J, with 10 bases between.

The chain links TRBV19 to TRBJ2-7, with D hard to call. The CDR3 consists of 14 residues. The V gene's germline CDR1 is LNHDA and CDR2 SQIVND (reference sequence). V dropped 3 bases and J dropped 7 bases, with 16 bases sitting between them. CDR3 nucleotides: TGTGCCAGTAGTATGTGGTCAGAACCCAATGAGCAGTACTTC. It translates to CASSMWSEPNEQYF.